Shown below are 15 T cell receptor beta chains from a single sample sequenced in a study of early T cells in non-severe SARS-CoV-2 infection. TCRdb reprocessed the 5' RACE reads via MiXCR and lists one record per CDR3 protein. Seen here are around 98,000 distinct CDR3 sequences, approximately 11% observed once, and the top ten hold around 4.7%. Sample: whole blood. The receptor source for this set is an adult who was a healthcare worker with PCR-confirmed SARS-CoV-2 infection or an uninfected control (not recorded which).

The sample holds many counts of this clonotype. The V gene is TRBV11-2, the J gene TRBJ2-2; a possible D gene is TRBD2 (5 bases). Trimming took off 5 bases at V and 9 bases at J, with 31 bases between the two ends. The CDR3 has 19 residues. Germline V gene lookup returns CDR1 SGHAT and CDR2 FQNNGV. CDR3 in DNA: TGTGCCAGCAGCAGACTACCACTCGGTGTACGAACAAGTAGATGGGAGCTGTTTTTT. This codes for CASSRLPLGVRTSRWELFF.

The chain carries TRBV7-2 and TRBJ2-7, with TRBD2 matching over 8 bases. This CDR3 comprises 14 residues. Unmatched junction bases numbered 6, after V lost 5 bases and J lost 3 bases. Germline V CDR1 and CDR2: SGHTA, FQGNSA. The CDR3 region has the DNA TGTGCCAGCAGCCCTGGACTAGCCCTCTACGAGCAGTACTTC. It translates to CASSPGLALYEQYF.

This clonotype was counted many times. The J gene is TRBJ1-5, the V gene TRBV6-2 or TRBV6-3; TRBD1 is a possible D gene (6 bases). The V end lost 2 bases, the J end lost 5 bases, and 10 bases lay between the germline ends. CDR1 and CDR2 from the germline V gene are MNHEY and SVGEGT. CDR3 size: 14 residues. The CDR3 DNA sequence: TGTGCCAGCAGTTACCTTCAGGGGCATCAGCCCCAGCATTTT. As protein: CASSYLQGHQPQHF.

At least ten counts were recorded for this clonotype. V is TRBV7-9 and J is TRBJ2-5; TRBD2 is a possible D gene (6 bases). The germline gives CDR1 SEHNR, CDR2 FQNEAQ (reference sequence). This CDR3 spans 15 amino acids. With 5 bases removed from V and 2 bases from J, the gap between germline ends came to 15 bases. CDR3 protein: CASSERPRGQETQYF. In nucleotides, the CDR3 is TGTGCCAGCAGCGAGAGGCCCCGGGGGCAAGAGACCCAGTACTTC.

This clonotype was counted a few times. The chain combines TRBV7-8 with TRBJ2-7; a weak D match, TRBD1 (5 bases). The germline V and J ends were trimmed by 1 base and 4 bases, with 14 bases remaining between them. Germline lookup yields CDR1 SGHVS and CDR2 FQNEAQ. This CDR3 is 15 amino acids long. The CDR3 nucleotides read TGTGCCAGCAGCTTAGGAACAGGCTACCTTTACGAGCAGTACTTC. The encoded protein is CASSLGTGYLYEQYF.

This chain uses TRBV28 with TRBJ2-3; 7 bases match TRBD1. V lost 8 bases, J lost 6 bases, and 14 bases stayed unmatched. The CDR3 is made up of 15 amino acids. Per germline, CDR1 MDHEN and CDR2 SYDVKM. The CDR3 DNA sequence: TGTGCCAGCCGTTCGAACAGGGGTCCCGCGGATACGCAGTATTTT. Its translation is CASRSNRGPADTQYF. Full variable domain (rest looked up from reference TRBV28 and TRBJ2-3): DVKVTQSSRYLVKRTGEKVFLECVQDMDHENMFWYRQDPGLGLRLIYFSYDVKMKEKGDIPEGYSVSREKKERFSLILESASTNQTSMYLCASRSNRGPADTQYFGPGTRLTVL.

The V and J genes are TRBV29-1 and TRBJ2-2; TRBD1 might be the D (6 bases). V was shortened by 7 bases and J by 5 bases, with 11 bases between the two germline ends. The CDR3 runs to 12 residues. Germline V gene sequence: CDR1 SQVTM, CDR2 ANQGSEA. The CDR3 nucleotides are TGCAGCGCCCTAACAGGGACCGGGGAGCTGTTTTTT. It encodes CSALTGTGELFF.

J is TRBJ2-7 and V is TRBV7-2; the match to TRBD1 covers 9 bases. The CDR3 contains 16 residues. Germline lookup yields CDR1 SGHTA and CDR2 FQGNSA. Trimming cost V 4 bases and J 3 bases; bases outside gene matches: 10. Here the CDR3 reads CASSSRPGQGSYEQYF. The CDR3 coding sequence is TGTGCCAGCAGCTCCCGCCCTGGACAGGGGAGCTACGAGCAGTACTTC.

This clonotype was picked up many times. The V call is TRBV29-1, the J call TRBJ2-1; D is undetermined. In germline, CDR1 is SQVTM, CDR2 ANQGSEA. CDR3 length: 15 amino acids. Trimming left V 0 bases short and J 0 bases short, with 9 bases between. CDR3 in DNA: TGCAGCGTTGAAGATGTGGCCCCCTCCTACAATGAGCAGTTCTTC. As protein: CSVEDVAPSYNEQFF.

With respect to this clonotype: Compared with germline, one end of the junction differs, possibly owing to a read error. The rearrangement uses TRBV7-9 and TRBJ2-5, with D tentatively TRBD2 (7 bases). The germline V gene has CDR1 SEHNR and CDR2 FQNEAQ (reference sequence). This CDR3 has 14 residues. As DNA, the CDR3 is TGTGCCAGCACCTTACCTAGGGGGGGACAGACCCAGTACTTC. As protein: CASTLPRGGQTQYF.

This clonotype was picked up a small number of times. The chain employs TRBV9 and TRBJ2-7, with TRBD1 matching 9 bases. CDR1 and CDR2 (germline): SGDLS, YYNGEE. The CDR3 loop spans 16 amino acids. J gave up 6 bases and V 4 bases, and 14 bases lay outside the gene matches. In nucleotides, the CDR3 is TGTGCCAGCAGCCCTGTAAGCGGGACAGGGTATTCCGAGCAGTACTTC. It specifies CASSPVSGTGYSEQYF.

This chain connects TRBV5-4 to TRBJ2-1, with D possibly TRBD2 on 6 matching bases. Germline loops: CDR1 SGHNT, CDR2 YYREEE (reference sequence). V was clipped by 3 bases and J by 12 bases, with 25 bases between them. The CDR3 runs 16 residues. CDR3 nucleotides: TGTGCCAGCAGCTCCGGAGCCGGGACTCCCACCGGGGGGCAGTTCTTC. Its translation is CASSSGAGTPTGGQFF.

This clonotype was counted ten times or more. This sequence joins TRBV7-9 and TRBJ2-7; D is uncertain. The CDR3 length is 12 residues. V dropped 5 bases and J dropped 4 bases, with 9 bases sitting between them. Germline CDR1 SEHNR, CDR2 FQNEAQ (reference sequence). This chain's CDR3 is CASSRAAYEQYF. The CDR3 DNA sequence: TGTGCCAGCAGCCGGGCAGCATACGAGCAGTACTTC.

The V and J genes are TRBV4-1 and TRBJ2-4; D remains unclear. The ends were cut back, 2 bases at V and 1 base at J, with 9 bases in the middle. CDR1 MGHRA and CDR2 YSYEKL come from the germline V gene. This CDR3 spans 15 amino acids. The CDR3 region has the DNA TGCGCCAGCAGCCAAAGACAAGCGGCCAAAAACATTCAGTACTTC. It is translated as CASSQRQAAKNIQYF.

This clonotype has at least ten counts. This chain connects TRBV5-1 to TRBJ1-1, with 12 nucleotides matching TRBD1. The germline gives CDR1 SGHRS, CDR2 YFSETQ. V lost 3 bases to trimming and J lost 0 bases; unmatched junction nucleotides: 6. The CDR3 contains 17 residues. The CDR3, as DNA: TGCGCCAGCAGCTCCGGGACAGGGGGCCCAGTGAACACTGAAGCTTTCTTT. It codes for CASSSGTGGPVNTEAFF.